This T cell receptor (beta chain) was profiled in a study of radiotherapy plus CTLA-4 blockade in lung cancer. Findings and caveats of the study: Clones of tumor-derived TCRs expanded in blood after radiotherapy plus ipilimumab. Dynamics of early blood T cell clones, together with interferon-beta, were reportedly the best predictors of response.

Sequencing was performed with immunoSEQ multiplex PCR; in TCRdb, only in-frame clones are kept and a portion is missing. The sample lists approximately 90,000 clones, 83% seen once, with 0.84% in the top ten. On this clone: Its antigen is not identified.

The germline V gene encodes CDR1 SGDLS and CDR2 YYNGEE. V gave up 3 bases and J gave up 1 base, with 11 bases separating them. This CDR3 contains 14 residues. The TCR was taken from a human donor with non-small cell lung cancer who had stable disease on radiotherapy plus ipilimumab. The sequencing used peripheral blood, collected from a patient treated with radiotherapy plus ipilimumab. The chain couples TRBV9 to TRBJ2-7; D is uncertain. The CDR3 DNA follows: TGTGCCAGCAGCGAGGGTTTACGGTCCTACGAGCAGTACTTC. As protein: CASSEGLRSYEQYF.